What follows are 23 T cell receptor beta chains derived from one specimen sequenced in a study of glioma-infiltrating T cells after dendritic cell vaccination. Clones were read by immunoSEQ multiplex PCR, and TCRdb kept only the in-frame ones, dropping some. The repertoire has about 50,000 clones, 85% of them found once; the top ten carry roughly 8.8%. Time point of the sample: after dendritic cell vaccination, including at tumor progression/relapse. The source was blood, collected after dendritic cell vaccination. Every receptor here comes from a human donor with glioblastoma.

The chain combines TRBV7-8 with TRBJ1-1, with a weak D call TRBD1 (6 bases). Trimming removed 3 bases from V and 3 bases from J, with 23 bases in between. CDR1 is SGHVS and CDR2 is FQNEAQ in the germline V gene. The CDR3 is 18 residues long. The CDR3 DNA sequence: TGTGCCAGCAGCTTCTACGAACCCTTTTGGGGGGGCTACACTGAAGCTTTCTTT. Residues: CASSFYEPFWGGYTEAFF.

This rearrangement joins TRBV5-5 to TRBJ2-7, with 7 bases matching TRBD1. J was trimmed by 3 bases and V by 1 base; bases with no gene match: 4. This CDR3 spans 14 amino acids. CDR1 SGHKS and CDR2 YYEKEE come from the germline V gene (reference sequence). The chain's CDR3 is CASSLPDRDYEQYF. As DNA, the CDR3 is TGTGCCAGCAGCTTGCCTGACAGGGACTACGAGCAGTACTTC.

V and J are TRBV11-1 and TRBJ2-6, with TRBD1 as a possible D gene (5 bases). V was pared by 1 base and J by 2 bases, with 9 bases between. Germline V lookup: CDR1 SGHAT, CDR2 FQDESV (reference sequence). The CDR3 covers 16 residues. The chain's CDR3 is CASSLGPGPGANVLTF. The CDR3 DNA follows: TGTGCCAGCAGCTTAGGACCAGGGCCTGGGGCCAACGTCCTGACTTTC.

This clone showed up just a few times. The rearrangement uses TRBV9 and TRBJ1-6; D possibly corresponds to TRBD1 (5 bases). CDR1 and CDR2 from the germline V gene are SGDLS and YYNGEE. The CDR3 extends over 17 amino acids. Trimming took 3 bases from V and 0 from J, leaving 13 bases between them. CDR3 amino acids: CASSAIGDGSYNSPLHF. The CDR3, as DNA: TGTGCCAGCAGCGCGATAGGGGATGGCTCCTATAATTCACCCCTCCACTTT.

V usage is TRBV15 and J usage is TRBJ2-5; D is possibly TRBD1 (5 bases). Trimming cost V 0 bases and J 2 bases, with 10 bases left between them. Germline assignment: CDR1 LNHNV and CDR2 YYDKDF (reference sequence). This CDR3 has 15 residues. The CDR3, as DNA: TGTGCCACCAGCAGAGATGGCAGGGCACAAGAGACCCAGTACTTC. Translated: CATSRDGRAQETQYF. Together with reference TRBV15 and TRBJ2-5, the CDR3 gives the full variable domain: DAMVIQNPRYQVTQFGKPVTLSCSQTLNHNVMYWYQQKSSQAPKLLFHYYDKDFNNEADTPDNFQSRRPNTSFCFLDIRSPGLGDTAMYLCATSRDGRAQETQYFGPGTRLLVL.

The rearrangement links TRBV6-6 to TRBJ2-7; perhaps TRBD2 as D (6 bases). CDR3 length: 14 amino acids. V lost 0 bases, J lost 2 bases, and 8 bases lay in between. The germline gives CDR1 MNHNY, CDR2 SVGAGI (reference sequence). Written as DNA, the CDR3 is TGTGCCAGCAGTTACTCGGGGACTGCCTACGAGCAGTACTTC. Translation gives CASSYSGTAYEQYF.

This chain joins TRBV4-3 and TRBJ2-3, with 15 bases that match TRBD2. Germline trimming cut 4 bases from V and 4 bases from J; bases unmatched to any gene: 6. CDR3 length: 17 residues. Per the germline V gene, CDR1 is LGHNA and CDR2 is YSLEER. This CDR3 reads CASSRRTSGGAADTQYF. The DNA of the CDR3 is TGCGCCAGCAGCCGACGGACTAGCGGGGGGGCCGCAGATACGCAGTATTTT.

This clone came up a few times. This chain uses TRBV9 with TRBJ1-1; 9 nucleotides agree with TRBD1. Germline V gene sequence: CDR1 SGDLS, CDR2 YYNGEE. The CDR3 extends over 18 amino acids. Trimming took 4 bases from V and 3 from J; bases not matched to a gene: 16. The CDR3 reads CASSPIVGYRGQDTEAFF. The CDR3 DNA sequence: TGTGCCAGCAGCCCCATAGTCGGTTACAGGGGGCAGGACACTGAAGCTTTCTTT.

This sequence joins TRBV27 and TRBJ2-1; TRBD2 agrees at 8 bases. After removal of 6 bases from V and 0 bases from J, the junction contained 7 bases not matched to a gene. Germline CDR1 reads MNHEY; CDR2 reads SMNVEV (reference sequence). This CDR3 is 16 amino acids long. For the CDR3, the DNA is TGTGCCAGCAGGATACTAGCGGTTAGCTCCTACAATGAGCAGTTCTTC. This codes for CASRILAVSSYNEQFF.

This chain connects TRBV14 to TRBJ2-3; TRBD2 matches 8 bases. V was pared by 1 base and J by 5 bases, with 8 bases of the junction left unmatched. This CDR3 is 16 amino acids long. Germline CDR1 and CDR2: SGHDN and FVKESK. Written as DNA, the CDR3 is TGTGCCAGCAGCCAAGTGTACGGGGGGGCCCGAGATACGCAGTATTTT. Translation gives CASSQVYGGARDTQYF.

This clone was detected only a few times. The chain recombines TRBV4-1 with TRBJ1-2; 7 positions match TRBD1. Germline-derived CDR1 and CDR2 are MGHRA and YSYEKL. There are 15 residues in the CDR3. Losses at the gene ends were 3 bases for V and 8 bases for J; bases not matched to a gene: 12. CDR3 DNA: TGCGCCAGCAGCCAGCACGGACAGGAAACGGGGGGCTACACCTTC. Its protein product is CASSQHGQETGGYTF.

The rearrangement uses TRBV29-1 and TRBJ1-3; D gene uncertain. V lost 5 bases to trimming and J lost 0 bases, with 8 bases between them. The CDR3 contains 13 residues. Germline assignment: CDR1 SQVTM and CDR2 ANQGSEA. The CDR3 reads CSVTLFSGNTIYF. The CDR3 DNA reads TGCAGCGTTACTCTATTCTCTGGAAACACCATATATTTT.

The chain combines TRBV5-4 with TRBJ1-1; D not resolved. This CDR3 contains 14 residues. With 3 bases removed from V and 4 bases from J, the gap between germline ends came to 13 bases. CDR1 and CDR2 (germline): SGHNT, YYREEE (reference sequence). As DNA, the CDR3 is TGTGCCAGCAGCTGGGTCGAGGCTACCACTGAAGCTTTCTTT. It translates to CASSWVEATTEAFF.

This sequence joins TRBV2 and TRBJ2-5; 8 nucleotides agree with TRBD2. With V trimmed by 6 bases and J by 1 base, 10 bases remained unmatched. Germline lookup yields CDR1 SNHLY and CDR2 FYNNEI. The CDR3 runs 16 residues. CDR3 sequence: CASRAPGRGGQETQYF. The CDR3, as DNA: TGTGCCAGCAGGGCTCCGGGACGGGGGGGCCAAGAGACCCAGTACTTC.

The chain couples TRBV10-3 to TRBJ2-1; D might be TRBD1 (6 bases). CDR1 is ENHRY, CDR2 SYGVKD, per germline. Trimming removed 4 bases at V and 2 bases at J, with 9 bases between. The CDR3 is 14 residues long. The CDR3 sequence: CAISVAGAYNEQFF. The CDR3 bases are TGTGCCATCAGTGTGGCAGGGGCCTACAATGAGCAGTTCTTC.

The chain combines TRBV4-1 with TRBJ1-5; 7 bases line up with TRBD1. The CDR3 is 14 residues long. Germline lookup yields CDR1 MGHRA and CDR2 YSYEKL. The V and J ends lost 4 bases and 6 bases, in that order; junction bases with no gene match: 6. The CDR3 bases are TGCGCCAGCAGCCTAATACAGGGGTCTCAGCCCCAGCATTTT. This encodes CASSLIQGSQPQHF.

This clone came up a few times. The chain links TRBV6-5 to TRBJ2-5, with TRBD2 matching over 8 bases. The germline gives CDR1 MNHEY, CDR2 SVGAGI. Germline trimming cut 2 bases from V and 5 bases from J; bases unmatched to any gene: 4. The CDR3 length is 14 residues. This CDR3 reads CASSYERGLETQYF. The CDR3 DNA sequence: TGTGCCAGCAGTTACGAGCGGGGGTTGGAGACCCAGTACTTC.

The chain couples TRBV7-2 to TRBJ1-2, with 11 bases lining up with TRBD1. Trimming cost V 3 bases and J 8 bases; bases outside gene matches: 14. Germline V CDR1 and CDR2: SGHTA, FQGNSA. The CDR3 loop spans 17 amino acids. The CDR3 DNA is TGTGCCAGCAGCTTCCAAGGTGGACAGGGGGCTTCGTGGGGCTACACCTTC. Protein: CASSFQGGQGASWGYTF.

This chain uses TRBV6-1 with TRBJ2-1, with 8 bases that match TRBD1. Germline V gives CDR1 MNHNS, CDR2 SASEGT. This CDR3 is built from 16 residues. The J segment lost 3 bases and the V segment lost 2 bases, leaving 6 bases of the junction unmatched. CDR3 residues: CASSEKGTGYYNEQFF. The CDR3 DNA reads TGTGCCAGCAGTGAAAAAGGGACAGGATACTACAATGAGCAGTTCTTC.

This clone was detected a few times. This chain links TRBV10-3 with TRBJ1-1, with D possibly TRBD1 on 5 matching bases. The CDR3 extends over 13 amino acids. Germline V lookup: CDR1 ENHRY, CDR2 SYGVKD. V lost 7 bases, J lost 0 bases, and 9 bases lay in between. The CDR3 nucleotides read TGTGCCATCAAGACAGACATGAACACTGAAGCTTTCTTT. Encoded protein: CAIKTDMNTEAFF.

The chain links TRBV30 to TRBJ2-5; 11 nucleotides agree with TRBD2. The CDR3 is made up of 18 amino acids. The ends lost 4 bases at V and 2 bases at J; junction bases unmatched: 15. Germline assignment: CDR1 GTSNPN and CDR2 SVGIG (reference sequence). The CDR3 coding sequence is TGTGCCTGGATAGGTAGCGGGGGGGCCTCCCTATGGCAAGAGACCCAGTACTTC. This encodes CAWIGSGGASLWQETQYF. Full variable domain (missing parts from reference TRBV30 and TRBJ2-5): SQTIHQWPATLVQPVGSPLSLECTVEGTSNPNLYWYRQAAGRGLQLLFYSVGIGQISSEVPQNLSASRPQDRQFILSSKKLLLSDSGFYLCAWIGSGGASLWQETQYFGPGTRLLVL.

The V call is TRBV4-1, the J call TRBJ1-4, with TRBD1 matching over 7 bases. This CDR3 comprises 16 residues. Germline lookup yields CDR1 MGHRA and CDR2 YSYEKL. Germline trimming cut 5 bases from V and 7 bases from J; bases unmatched to any gene: 13. The CDR3 sequence is CASSERQGRIGEKLFF. CDR3 sequence (DNA): TGCGCCAGCAGCGAGAGACAGGGTAGGATCGGTGAAAAACTGTTTTTT.

The chain uses TRBV30 and TRBJ1-6, with D maybe TRBD1 (6 bases). Deletions cut 7 bases from V and 8 bases from J, with 18 bases between. Per the germline V gene, CDR1 is GTSNPN and CDR2 is SVGIG (reference sequence). CDR3 length: 14 amino acids. The CDR3 is CAYYEQGRYSPLHF. The CDR3 coding sequence is TGTGCCTACTATGAACAGGGAAGATATTCACCCCTCCACTTT. Based on the CDR3 plus reference TRBV30 and TRBJ1-6, the full variable domain is SQTIHQWPATLVQPVGSPLSLECTVEGTSNPNLYWYRQAAGRGLQLLFYSVGIGQISSEVPQNLSASRPQDRQFILSSKKLLLSDSGFYLCAYYEQGRYSPLHFGNGTRLTVT.